The clone carrying this TCR beta chain was seen a handful of times. Its antigen is as yet unknown. TCRdb reprocessed the RACE reads with MiXCR, giving one entry per CDR3 protein. The data show fewer than 500,000 distinct CDR3 sequences, more than 4.5% seen once. The data derive from a study of human T cells and chemical hapten exposure. General study findings and limits: Alopecia in the donors means their immune response may deviate from healthy people's. As patch test score rose, PT1 expanded TCR counts tended to rise as well.

V lost 5 bases to trimming and J lost 8 bases, with 16 bases between them. The CDR3 contains 14 residues. The germline CDR1 and CDR2 sequences are SGHTA and FQGNSA. Time point noted: patch test 1, 2 weeks after DPC sensitization. Treatment indicated: therapeutic diphenylcyclopropenone sensitization with weekly scalp DPC. Sample: whole blood, taken in connection with sensitization to the hapten diphenylcyclopropenone (DPC). This clonotype was sampled from a woman aged 45-65 years with alopecia areata. Some clones in this sample may be carry-over from other donors' samples. The J gene is TRBJ2-1, the V gene TRBV7-2; D assignment may be TRBD1 or TRBD2 (5 bases each). The CDR3 DNA reads as TGTGCCAGCAGCCGAGGGGCTTCCGCTGATGAGCAGTTCTTC. This codes for CASSRGASADEQFF. The full variable domain, with the rest looked up from reference TRBV7-2 and TRBJ2-1, is GAGVSQSPSNKVTEKGKDVELRCDPISGHTALYWYRQSLGQGLEFLIYFQGNSAPDKSGLPSDRFSAERTGGSVSTLTIQRTQQEDSAVYLCASSRGASADEQFFGPGTRLTVL.